Following are 25 T cell receptor beta chains from one sample sequenced in a study of CD8+ T cells in alopecia areata. As the sequencing template, cDNA was produced by extracting RNA and reverse transcribing it. Sequencing was performed with immunoSEQ multiplex PCR; in TCRdb, only in-frame clones are kept and a portion is missing. The sample lists under 200,000 clones; less than 80% were seen once. Specified treatment: oral pan-JAK inhibitor, 5-10 mg twice daily. The input for sequencing was CD4+ T cells sorted from blood, taken at week 24, from a patient treated with tofacitinib. The receptor set was obtained from a human donor with alopecia areata.

V is TRBV2 and J is TRBJ1-2; D might be TRBD1 (5 bases). Germline V gives CDR1 SNHLY, CDR2 FYNNEI. This CDR3 is built from 12 residues. The V gene lost 3 bases and the J gene lost 7 bases, with 9 bases spanning the gap. CDR3 residues: CASSEQGGGYTF. CDR3 coding DNA: TGTGCCAGCAGTGAGCAGGGAGGTGGCTACACCTTC.

The chain has TRBV6-5 and TRBJ2-7; no reliable D call. The germline V gene encodes CDR1 MNHEY and CDR2 SVGAGI. The V and J ends lost 8 bases and 6 bases respectively, with 14 bases between them. The CDR3 is made up of 12 amino acids. The CDR3 reads CASFARPGEQYF. CDR3 nucleotides: TGTGCCAGCTTTGCTCGCCCAGGCGAGCAGTACTTC.

J is TRBJ2-3 and V is TRBV7-2; 8 nucleotides agree with TRBD2. The CDR3 runs to 15 residues. Germline V gene lookup returns CDR1 SGHTA and CDR2 FQGNSA. V dropped 5 bases and J dropped 8; count of bases not matched to a gene: 12. CDR3 loop: CASSTQQGRGGTQYF. CDR3 nucleotides: TGTGCCAGCAGCACCCAGCAGGGACGGGGGGGTACGCAGTATTTT.

This chain joins TRBV4-2 and TRBJ1-1, with D perhaps TRBD1 (5 bases). V was trimmed by 1 base and J by 1 base, leaving 13 bases between them. The CDR3 runs to 16 residues. Germline V gene sequence: CDR1 LGHNA, CDR2 YNFKEQ. The CDR3 DNA reads as TGTGCCAGCAGCCAAGTGGGGACCTCAGGGAACACTGAAGCTTTCTTT. As protein: CASSQVGTSGNTEAFF.

The V gene is TRBV5-1, the J gene TRBJ2-1; D is uncertain. Germline V CDR1 and CDR2: SGHRS, YFSETQ. This CDR3 region has 15 residues. Trimming removed 1 base from V and 2 bases from J, with 10 bases in between. The CDR3 DNA is TGCGCCAGCAGCTTGTCGACTGCAACCTACAATGAGCAGTTCTTC. It encodes CASSLSTATYNEQFF.

The CDR3 nucleotides read TGCAGCGTTGCGGGGGACAGGGACCACCTAGGCCCAAGCACAGATACGCAGTATTTT. It codes for CSVAGDRDHLGPSTDTQYF. The chain employs TRBV29-1 and TRBJ2-3; 9 bases fit TRBD1. Germline values: CDR1 SQVTM, CDR2 ANQGSEA. This CDR3 region has 19 residues. The trim removed 4 bases at V and 0 bases at J, leaving 17 bases unmatched.

This clone appeared a few times. The chain has TRBV30 and TRBJ2-1; 12 bases are shared with TRBD2. This CDR3 has 13 amino acids. The J segment lost 4 bases and the V segment lost 7 bases, leaving 2 bases of the junction unmatched. Germline CDR1 reads GTSNPN; CDR2 reads SVGIG (reference sequence). For the CDR3, the DNA is TGTGCCTCTAGCGGGGGGGGATACAATGAGCAGTTCTTC. This gives the protein CASSGGGYNEQFF.

The V gene is TRBV27, the J gene TRBJ2-1; D remains ambiguous. The V and J ends lost 5 bases and 5 bases respectively, with 10 bases between them. CDR1 and CDR2 from the germline V gene are MNHEY and SMNVEV (reference sequence). The CDR3 sequence is 13 residues long. CDR3 DNA: TGTGCCAGCAGTCTTTGGACCAACAATGAGCAGTTCTTC. As protein: CASSLWTNNEQFF.

The J gene is TRBJ1-3, the V gene TRBV20-1; no clear D. The CDR3 spans 11 residues. Trimming removed 8 bases at V and 7 bases at J, with 12 bases between. Germline lookup yields CDR1 DFQATT and CDR2 SNEGSKA (reference sequence). CDR3 sequence: CSFRLGNTIYF. CDR3 bases: TGCAGTTTTCGCTTAGGTAACACCATATATTTT.

The J gene is TRBJ1-2, the V gene TRBV29-1; no firm D call. The CDR3 is 10 amino acids. Germline CDR1 reads SQVTM; CDR2 reads ANQGSEA. Trimming left V 4 bases short and J 6 bases short, with 6 bases between. The CDR3 protein is CSVGEDGYTF. CDR3 sequence (DNA): TGCAGCGTTGGAGAAGATGGCTACACCTTC.

This clone showed up just a few times. This chain uses TRBV12-5 with TRBJ1-2, with D possibly TRBD1 on 6 matching bases. Per the germline V gene, CDR1 is LGHNT and CDR2 is FRNRAP. Trimming stripped 5 bases from V and 3 bases from J, with 10 bases between. The CDR3 is 13 residues long. CDR3 in DNA: TGTGCTAGTGGTGTGGACAGTTACTATGGCTACACCTTC. Its translation: CASGVDSYYGYTF.

V is TRBV29-1 and J is TRBJ1-1, with D possibly being TRBD1 (6 bases). Germline V lookup: CDR1 SQVTM, CDR2 ANQGSEA. The V and J ends lost 4 bases and 6 bases respectively, with 6 bases between them. The CDR3 loop spans 10 amino acids. The CDR3 nucleotides are TGCAGCGTTGCAGGGGCTGAAGCTTTCTTT. This codes for CSVAGAEAFF.

The chain joins TRBV23-1 to TRBJ1-6; D remains ambiguous. TRBV23-1 is recorded as an ORF, its role being uncertain. V lost 3 bases and J 8 bases, leaving 8 bases between the germline ends. The CDR3 totals 13 residues. The CDR3 DNA reads as TGCGCCAGCAGTCATAGGGCCCATTCACCCCTCCACTTT. It encodes CASSHRAHSPLHF.

J is TRBJ1-1 and V is TRBV30, with D possibly TRBD1 on 6 matching bases. Germline lookup yields CDR1 GTSNPN and CDR2 SVGIG (reference sequence). V lost 3 bases and J lost 4, with 15 bases in between. The CDR3 contains 14 residues. The DNA for the CDR3 is TGTGCCTGGAGCAAATGGGGGGCGGGCACTGAAGCTTTCTTT. Translation gives CAWSKWGAGTEAFF.

This clone was counted only a few times. V usage is TRBV19 and J usage is TRBJ1-4; the D is unclear. V was trimmed by 6 bases and J by 7 bases, leaving 12 bases between them. Germline CDR1 and CDR2: LNHDA and SQIVND (reference sequence). This CDR3 has 13 residues. CDR3 bases: TGTGCCAGTAGGGACCGAAAACGTGAAAAACTGTTTTTT. Protein: CASRDRKREKLFF.

This clone came up once. This chain uses TRBV27 with TRBJ2-5; TRBD1 agrees at 7 bases. Looked up from germline, CDR1 is MNHEY and CDR2 is SMNVEV (reference sequence). This CDR3 has 14 residues. V trimming: 5 bases; J trimming: 0 bases; junction bases outside the gene matches: 3. The CDR3 region has the DNA TGTGCCAGCAGTAAAGGGACAGACCAAGAGACCCAGTACTTC. It yields the protein CASSKGTDQETQYF.

With respect to this clone: Other DNA sequences in this sample translate to the same CDR3. V gene TRBV7-9 combines with J gene TRBJ2-5; D is uncertain. CDR1 is SEHNR, CDR2 FQNEAQ, per germline (reference sequence). This CDR3 spans 13 amino acids. Trimming stripped 1 base from V and 1 base from J, with 4 bases between. CDR3 nucleotide sequence: TGTGCCAGCAGCTTAGGGGGCCAAGAGACCCAGTACTTC. Its translation: CASSLGGQETQYF. Full variable domain (rest looked up from reference TRBV7-9 and TRBJ2-5): DTGVSQNPRHKITKRGQNVTFRCDPISEHNRLYWYRQTLGQGPEFLTYFQNEAQLEKSRLLSDRFSAERPKGSFSTLEIQRTEQGDSAMYLCASSLGGQETQYFGPGTRLLVL.

Concerning this clone itself: The junction departs from the called germline gene at one end, perhaps through a read error. The chain carries TRBV11-2 and TRBJ2-6; D perhaps matches TRBD1 (5 bases). The CDR3 sequence is 15 residues long. CDR1 is SGHAT and CDR2 is FQNNGV in the germline V gene. CDR3 region: CASSSHSSGANVLAF. DNA of the CDR3: TGTGCCAGCAGCTCTCACAGCTCTGGGGCCAACGTCCTGGCTTTC.

The J gene is TRBJ1-4, the V gene TRBV5-1, with D perhaps TRBD1 (5 bases). This CDR3 has 15 residues. CDR1 is SGHRS, CDR2 YFSETQ, per germline. Trimming cost V 3 bases and J 3 bases, with 12 bases left between them. CDR3 region: CASSSQGSANEKLFF. CDR3 coding DNA: TGCGCCAGCAGCTCGCAGGGTTCAGCTAATGAAAAACTGTTTTTT.

This clone has more than one count but fewer than ten. The chain employs TRBV6-1 and TRBJ2-7; either TRBD1 or TRBD2 may fit D (5 bases each). This CDR3 region has 14 residues. V shed 2 bases and J shed 3 bases, with 11 bases lying between them. Germline V gives CDR1 MNHNS, CDR2 SASEGT. CDR3 amino acids: CASSEPGLGYEQYF. CDR3 DNA sequence: TGTGCCAGCAGTGAACCGGGGCTGGGCTACGAGCAGTACTTC.

The chain uses TRBV4-1 and TRBJ2-5, with no clear D. This CDR3 is 16 amino acids long. Germline V gene data show CDR1 as MGHRA and CDR2 as YSYEKL. Trimming stripped 1 base from V and 3 bases from J, with 15 bases between. The CDR3 loop is CASSQASEQGKETQYF. The CDR3 DNA reads TGCGCCAGCAGCCAAGCCTCCGAGCAAGGGAAAGAGACCCAGTACTTC.

Only a few counts were recorded for this clone. This chain uses TRBV7-8 with TRBJ2-5; D is possibly TRBD1 (6 bases). The CDR3 runs 15 residues. CDR1 is SGHVS, CDR2 FQNEAQ, per germline. V shed 0 bases and J shed 2 bases, with 10 bases lying between them. DNA for the CDR3: TGTGCCAGCAGCTTAGCCGGACAGAAGCAAGAGACCCAGTACTTC. As protein: CASSLAGQKQETQYF.

V is TRBV14 and J is TRBJ2-1; D unclear. This CDR3 has 12 amino acids. The germline V gene encodes CDR1 SGHDN and CDR2 FVKESK. Between the trimmed V and J ends, which lost 3 bases and 14 bases, there was a span of 14 bases. CDR3 in amino acids: CASSQLSTLKFF. The CDR3 nucleotides are TGTGCCAGCAGCCAGTTATCAACGCTCAAGTTCTTC.

The chain has TRBV4-2 and TRBJ2-3; no clear D gene. This CDR3 spans 15 amino acids. CDR1 LGHNA and CDR2 YNFKEQ come from the germline V gene. The V gene lost 0 bases and the J gene lost 2 bases, with 9 bases spanning the gap. The CDR3, as DNA: TGTGCCAGCAGCCAAGAGGGGAACCCCACAGATACGCAGTATTTT. This sequence encodes CASSQEGNPTDTQYF.

This clone turned up a few times. This chain uses TRBV27 with TRBJ1-6; unclear D gene. The CDR3 loop spans 15 amino acids. The V gene lost 5 bases and the J gene lost 9 bases, with 17 bases spanning the gap. Germline lookup yields CDR1 MNHEY and CDR2 SMNVEV (reference sequence). The CDR3 bases are TGTGCCAGCAGTCCCGGGCCCGGTCCTAGTTCACCCCTCCACTTT. Amino acid sequence: CASSPGPGPSSPLHF.